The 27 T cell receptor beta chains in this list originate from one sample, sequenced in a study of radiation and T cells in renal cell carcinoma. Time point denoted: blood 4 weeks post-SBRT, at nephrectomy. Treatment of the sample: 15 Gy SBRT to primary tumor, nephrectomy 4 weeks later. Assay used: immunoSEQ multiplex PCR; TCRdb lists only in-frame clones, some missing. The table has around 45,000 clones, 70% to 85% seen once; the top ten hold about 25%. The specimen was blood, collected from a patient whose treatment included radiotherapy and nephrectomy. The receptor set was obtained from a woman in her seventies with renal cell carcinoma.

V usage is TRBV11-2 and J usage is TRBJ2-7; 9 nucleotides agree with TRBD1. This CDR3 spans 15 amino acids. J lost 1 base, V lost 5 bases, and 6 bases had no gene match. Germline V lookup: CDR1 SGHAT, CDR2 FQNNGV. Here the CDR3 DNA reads TGTGCCAGCAGCCTACTAGGGACAGGGTCCTACGAGCAGTACTTC. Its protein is CASSLLGTGSYEQYF. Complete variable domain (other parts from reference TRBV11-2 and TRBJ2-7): EAGVAQSPRYKIIEKRQSVAFWCNPISGHATLYWYQQILGQGPKLLIQFQNNGVVDDSQLPKDRFSAERLKGVDSTLKIQPAKLEDSAVYLCASSLLGTGSYEQYFGPGTRLTVT.

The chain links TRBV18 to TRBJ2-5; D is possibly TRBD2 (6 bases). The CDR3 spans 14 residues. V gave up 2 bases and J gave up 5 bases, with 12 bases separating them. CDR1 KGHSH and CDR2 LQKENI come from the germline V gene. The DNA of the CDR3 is TGTGCCAGCTCACCAGCGGGGCCGTCGGAGACCCAGTACTTC. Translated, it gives CASSPAGPSETQYF.

CDR3 region: CASSLAGLNTGELFF. Here the CDR3 DNA reads TGTGCCAGCAGCTTGGCAGGGCTTAACACCGGGGAGCTGTTTTTT. The rearrangement joins TRBV5-6 to TRBJ2-2; TRBD1 is a possible D gene (5 bases). The CDR3 has 15 amino acids. From germline, CDR1 is SGHDT and CDR2 YYEEEE. Trimming pared 0 bases from V and 2 bases from J, leaving 8 bases between.

In nucleotides, the CDR3 is TGCGCCAGCAGCCCGGGGGGACTAGCGGGAGAGTACGAGCAGTACTTC. It encodes CASSPGGLAGEYEQYF. The genes are TRBV5-1 and TRBJ2-7; 14 positions match TRBD2. V gave up 4 bases and J gave up 4 bases; unmatched junction bases: 7. The CDR3 spans 16 residues. The germline V gene encodes CDR1 SGHRS and CDR2 YFSETQ.

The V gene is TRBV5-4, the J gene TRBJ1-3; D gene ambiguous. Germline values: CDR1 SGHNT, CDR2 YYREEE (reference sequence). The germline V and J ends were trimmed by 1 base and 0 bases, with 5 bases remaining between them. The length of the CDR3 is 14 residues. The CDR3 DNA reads TGTGCCAGCAGCTTGCACAGCTCTGGAAACACCATATATTTT. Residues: CASSLHSSGNTIYF.

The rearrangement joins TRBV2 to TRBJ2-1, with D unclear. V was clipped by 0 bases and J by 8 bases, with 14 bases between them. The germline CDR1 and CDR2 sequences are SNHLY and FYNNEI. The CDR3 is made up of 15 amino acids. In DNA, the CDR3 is TGTGCCAGCAGTGAAGCTATTTTCTTGGCGGATGAGCAGTTCTTC. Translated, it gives CASSEAIFLADEQFF.

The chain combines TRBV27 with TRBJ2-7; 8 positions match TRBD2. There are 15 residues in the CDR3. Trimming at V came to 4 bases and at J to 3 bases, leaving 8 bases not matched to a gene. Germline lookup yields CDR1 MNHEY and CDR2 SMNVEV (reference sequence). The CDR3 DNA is TGTGCCAGCAGTTCACGACTAGCGCTGAGCTACGAGCAGTACTTC. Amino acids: CASSSRLALSYEQYF.

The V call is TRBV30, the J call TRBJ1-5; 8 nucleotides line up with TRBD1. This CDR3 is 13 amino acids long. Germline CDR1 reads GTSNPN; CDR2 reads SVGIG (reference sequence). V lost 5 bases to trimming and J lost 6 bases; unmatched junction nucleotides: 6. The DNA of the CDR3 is TGTGCCTGGTCGGGACAGGACGGTCAGCCCCAGCATTTT. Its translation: CAWSGQDGQPQHF. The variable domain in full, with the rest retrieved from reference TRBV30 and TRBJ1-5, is SQTIHQWPATLVQPVGSPLSLECTVEGTSNPNLYWYRQAAGRGLQLLFYSVGIGQISSEVPQNLSASRPQDRQFILSSKKLLLSDSGFYLCAWSGQDGQPQHFGDGTRLSIL.

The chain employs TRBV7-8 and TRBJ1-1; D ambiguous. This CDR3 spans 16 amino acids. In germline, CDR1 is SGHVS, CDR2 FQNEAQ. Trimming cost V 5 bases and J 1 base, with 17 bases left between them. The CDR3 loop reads CASSRRLEPTNTEAFF. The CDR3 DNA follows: TGTGCCAGCAGCCGTCGTTTGGAACCTACGAACACTGAAGCTTTCTTT.

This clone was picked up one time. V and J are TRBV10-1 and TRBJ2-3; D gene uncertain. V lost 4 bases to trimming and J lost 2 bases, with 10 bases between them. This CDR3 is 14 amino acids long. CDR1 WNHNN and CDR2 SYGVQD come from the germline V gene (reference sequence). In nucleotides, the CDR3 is TGCGCCAGCAGTGCCTCCCAGTACACAGATACGCAGTATTTT. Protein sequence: CASSASQYTDTQYF.

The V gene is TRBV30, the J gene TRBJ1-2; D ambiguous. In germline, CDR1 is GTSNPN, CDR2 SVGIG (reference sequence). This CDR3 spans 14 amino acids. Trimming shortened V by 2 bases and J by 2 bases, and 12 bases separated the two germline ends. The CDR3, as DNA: TGTGCCTGGAGTACTACCCCACAGAACTATGGCTACACCTTC. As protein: CAWSTTPQNYGYTF.

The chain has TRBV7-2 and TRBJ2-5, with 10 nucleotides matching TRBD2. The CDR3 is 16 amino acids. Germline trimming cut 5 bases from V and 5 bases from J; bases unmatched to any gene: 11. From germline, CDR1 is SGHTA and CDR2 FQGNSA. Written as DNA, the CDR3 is TGTGCCAGCAGCAAACCCGGACTAGCGGTTGGGGAGACCCAGTACTTC. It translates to CASSKPGLAVGETQYF.

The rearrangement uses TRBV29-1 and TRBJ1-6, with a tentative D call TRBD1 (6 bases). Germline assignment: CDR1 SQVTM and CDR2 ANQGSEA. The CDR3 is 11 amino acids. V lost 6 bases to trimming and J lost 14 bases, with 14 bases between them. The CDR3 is CSVQQGATLHF. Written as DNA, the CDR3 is TGCAGCGTGCAACAGGGTGCTACCCTCCACTTT.

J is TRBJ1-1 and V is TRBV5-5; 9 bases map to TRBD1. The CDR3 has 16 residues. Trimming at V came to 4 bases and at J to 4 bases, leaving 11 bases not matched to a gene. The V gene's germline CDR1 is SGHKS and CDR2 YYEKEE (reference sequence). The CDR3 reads CASSPGQGGPGTEAFF. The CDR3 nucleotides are TGTGCCAGCAGCCCGGGACAGGGAGGACCGGGCACTGAAGCTTTCTTT.

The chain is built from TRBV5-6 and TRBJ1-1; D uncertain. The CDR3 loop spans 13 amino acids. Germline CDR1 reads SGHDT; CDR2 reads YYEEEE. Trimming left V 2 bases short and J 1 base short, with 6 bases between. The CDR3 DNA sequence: TGTGCCAGCAGCTTTGGCCCGAACACTGAAGCTTTCTTT. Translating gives CASSFGPNTEAFF.

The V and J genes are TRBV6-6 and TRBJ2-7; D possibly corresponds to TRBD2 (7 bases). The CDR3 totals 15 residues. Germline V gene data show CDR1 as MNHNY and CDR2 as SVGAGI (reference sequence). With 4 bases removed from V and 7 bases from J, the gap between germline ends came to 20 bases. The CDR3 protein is CASSWEGTLVGEQYF. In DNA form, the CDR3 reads TGTGCCAGCAGTTGGGAGGGGACACTCGTGGGGGAGCAGTACTTC.

The CDR3 sequence: CASSLLAGGSSGELFF. The CDR3 DNA is TGTGCCAGCAGCTTATTAGCGGGAGGGTCTTCCGGGGAGCTGTTTTTT. The V gene is TRBV7-9, the J gene TRBJ2-2; 11 nucleotides align to TRBD2. Germline V lookup: CDR1 SEHNR, CDR2 FQNEAQ (reference sequence). The V and J ends lost 2 bases and 6 bases, in that order; junction bases with no gene match: 5. This CDR3 region has 16 residues.

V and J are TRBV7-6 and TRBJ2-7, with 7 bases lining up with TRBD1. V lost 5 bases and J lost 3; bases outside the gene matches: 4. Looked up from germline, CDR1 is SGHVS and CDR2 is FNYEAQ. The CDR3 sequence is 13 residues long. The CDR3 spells CASSLTGNYEQYF. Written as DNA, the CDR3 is TGTGCCAGCAGCCTGACAGGGAACTACGAGCAGTACTTC.

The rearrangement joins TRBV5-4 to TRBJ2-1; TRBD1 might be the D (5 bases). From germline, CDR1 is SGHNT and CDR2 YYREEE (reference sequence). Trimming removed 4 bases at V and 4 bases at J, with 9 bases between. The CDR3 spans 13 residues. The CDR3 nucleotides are TGTGCCAGCAGCCCGAGACAGTACAATGAGCAGTTCTTC. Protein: CASSPRQYNEQFF.

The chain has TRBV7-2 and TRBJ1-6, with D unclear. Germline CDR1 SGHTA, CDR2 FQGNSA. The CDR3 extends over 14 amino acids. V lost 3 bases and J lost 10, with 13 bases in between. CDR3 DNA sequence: TGTGCCAGCAGCTTGGGCAGTGCGAAATCACCCCTCCACTTT. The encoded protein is CASSLGSAKSPLHF.

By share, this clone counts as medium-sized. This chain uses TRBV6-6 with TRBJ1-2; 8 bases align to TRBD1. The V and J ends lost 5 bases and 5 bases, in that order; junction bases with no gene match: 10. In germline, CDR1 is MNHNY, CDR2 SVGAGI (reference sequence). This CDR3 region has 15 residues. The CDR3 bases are TGTGCCAGCAGTAAAAAGACAGGGGCCAGTTATGGCTACACCTTC. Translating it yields CASSKKTGASYGYTF.

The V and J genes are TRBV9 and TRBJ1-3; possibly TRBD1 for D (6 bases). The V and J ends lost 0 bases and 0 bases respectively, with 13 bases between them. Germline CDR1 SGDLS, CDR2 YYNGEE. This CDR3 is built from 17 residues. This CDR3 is CASSVATGLYSGNTIYF. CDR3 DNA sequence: TGTGCCAGCAGCGTAGCAACAGGGCTTTACTCTGGAAACACCATATATTTT.

The chain's CDR3 is CASHPGLRGQSTYEQYF. CDR3 nucleotides: TGTGCCAGCCACCCCGGGCTGCGGGGACAGTCAACCTACGAGCAGTACTTC. This chain connects TRBV6-4 to TRBJ2-7; the D gene is possibly TRBD1 (7 bases). V was trimmed by 8 bases and J by 2 bases, leaving 25 bases between them. The CDR3 length is 17 residues. In germline, CDR1 is MRHNA, CDR2 SNTAGT.

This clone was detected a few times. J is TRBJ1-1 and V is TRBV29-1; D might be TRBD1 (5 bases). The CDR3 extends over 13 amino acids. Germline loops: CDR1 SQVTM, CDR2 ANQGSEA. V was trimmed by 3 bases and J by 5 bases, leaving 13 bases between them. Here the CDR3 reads CSVEEGFSTEAFF. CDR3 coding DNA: TGCAGCGTTGAGGAGGGGTTTTCGACTGAAGCTTTCTTT.

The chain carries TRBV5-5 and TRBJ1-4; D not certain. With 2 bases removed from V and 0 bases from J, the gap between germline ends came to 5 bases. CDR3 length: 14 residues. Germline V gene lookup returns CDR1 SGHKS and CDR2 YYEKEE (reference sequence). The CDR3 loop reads CASSFGTTNEKLFF. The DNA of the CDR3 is TGTGCCAGCAGCTTTGGGACAACTAATGAAAAACTGTTTTTT.

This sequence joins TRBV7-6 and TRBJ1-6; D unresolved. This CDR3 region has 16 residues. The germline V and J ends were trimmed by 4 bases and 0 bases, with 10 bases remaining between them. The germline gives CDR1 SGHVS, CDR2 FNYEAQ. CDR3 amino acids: CASSSGDTSYNSPLHF. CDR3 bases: TGTGCCAGCAGCTCCGGAGACACCTCCTATAATTCACCCCTCCACTTT.

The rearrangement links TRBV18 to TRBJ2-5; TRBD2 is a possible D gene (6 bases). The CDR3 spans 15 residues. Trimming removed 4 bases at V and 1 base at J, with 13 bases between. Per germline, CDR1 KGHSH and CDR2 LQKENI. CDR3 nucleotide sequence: TGTGCCAGCTCACGGGGTAGCGGAAGCCAAGAGACCCAGTACTTC. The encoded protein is CASSRGSGSQETQYF.